This T cell receptor beta chain was obtained from a study of blood T cell repertoires in COVID-19. Some clones are missing from TCRdb's copy, which holds only in-frame ones; the method was immunoSEQ multiplex PCR. The data hold around 240,000 clones, with 85% observed a single time. Germline values: CDR1 SNHLY, CDR2 FYNNEI. The germline V and J ends were trimmed by 3 bases and 6 bases, with 15 bases remaining between them. This CDR3 contains 14 residues. This clone was observed a few times. V gene TRBV2 combines with J gene TRBJ2-7; maybe TRBD1 (6 bases). The source is a middle-aged man with acute or convalescent COVID-19. Sequenced material: peripheral blood. The CDR3 nucleotides are TGTGCCAGCAGTGATAGCGACAGGATCCTCGAGCAGTACTTC. Translating gives CASSDSDRILEQYF.